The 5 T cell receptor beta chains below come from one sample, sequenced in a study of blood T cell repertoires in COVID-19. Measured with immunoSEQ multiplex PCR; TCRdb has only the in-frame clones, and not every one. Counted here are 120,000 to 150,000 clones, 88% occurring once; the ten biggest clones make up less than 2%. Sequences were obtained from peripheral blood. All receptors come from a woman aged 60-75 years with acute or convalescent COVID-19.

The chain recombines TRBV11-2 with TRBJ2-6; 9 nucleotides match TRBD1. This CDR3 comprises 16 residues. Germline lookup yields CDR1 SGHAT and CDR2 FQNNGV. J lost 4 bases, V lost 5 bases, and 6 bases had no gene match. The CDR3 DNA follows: TGTGCCAGCAGCCAGAACAGGGGGCTCGGGGCCAACGTCCTGACTTTC. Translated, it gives CASSQNRGLGANVLTF. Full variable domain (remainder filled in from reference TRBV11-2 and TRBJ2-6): EAGVAQSPRYKIIEKRQSVAFWCNPISGHATLYWYQQILGQGPKLLIQFQNNGVVDDSQLPKDRFSAERLKGVDSTLKIQPAKLEDSAVYLCASSQNRGLGANVLTFGAGSRLTVL.

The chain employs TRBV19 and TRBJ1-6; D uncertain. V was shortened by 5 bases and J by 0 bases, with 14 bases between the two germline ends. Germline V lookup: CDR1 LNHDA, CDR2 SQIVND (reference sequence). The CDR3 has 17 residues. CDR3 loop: CASSSHHLSSYNSPLHF. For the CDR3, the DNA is TGTGCCAGTAGTTCCCATCATCTCAGCTCCTATAATTCACCCCTCCACTTT.

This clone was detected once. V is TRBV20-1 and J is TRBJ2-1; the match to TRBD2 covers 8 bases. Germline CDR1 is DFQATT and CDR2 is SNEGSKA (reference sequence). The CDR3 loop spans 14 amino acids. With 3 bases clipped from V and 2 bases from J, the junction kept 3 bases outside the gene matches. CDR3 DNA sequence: TGCAGTGCTAGTGGGCGGGGGGCCTACAATGAGCAGTTCTTC. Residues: CSASGRGAYNEQFF.

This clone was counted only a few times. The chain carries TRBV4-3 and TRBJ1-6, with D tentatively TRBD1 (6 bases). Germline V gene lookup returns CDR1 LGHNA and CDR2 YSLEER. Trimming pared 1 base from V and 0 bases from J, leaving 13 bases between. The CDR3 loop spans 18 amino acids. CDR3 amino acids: CASSQGWKDSSYNSPLHF. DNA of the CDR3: TGCGCCAGCAGCCAAGGTTGGAAGGACAGCTCCTATAATTCACCCCTCCACTTT.

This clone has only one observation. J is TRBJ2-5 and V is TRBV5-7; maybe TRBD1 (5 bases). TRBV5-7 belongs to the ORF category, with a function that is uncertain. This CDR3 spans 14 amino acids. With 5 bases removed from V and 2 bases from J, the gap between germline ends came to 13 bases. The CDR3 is CASSYIPGQETQYF. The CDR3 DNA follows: TGTGCCAGCAGTTACATCCCAGGGCAAGAGACCCAGTACTTC.